The present T cell receptor beta chain was sequenced within a study of T cell responses to AZD1222 COVID-19 vaccine (dated by TCRdb to about 2021). About the study as a whole: Because spike-specific TCR depth and breadth did not differ between the two schedules, AZD1222 recipients who got a second dose at roughly 4 weeks were pooled with those who got a second dose at roughly 12 weeks. TCR sequencing covered roughly 230 trial participants: 207 given two doses of AZD1222 and about 26 given two doses of MenACWY control vaccine. Trial participants were enrolled by age into 18-55, 56-69 and 70-plus year subgroups, with roughly 160, 29 and 62 TCR-sequenced participants respectively.

The CDR3 regions of human TCRbeta chains were analyzed by immunosequencing. Processing in the source paper ran as follows. TCRs in the repertoires were compared against a reference library of SARS-CoV-2-specific TCRs that had been generated with the MIRA antigen-specificity platform. Breadth was defined as the fraction of unique TCRs that were SARS-CoV-2-associated, and depth was defined as the fraction of total T cells that were SARS-CoV-2-associated. Using the MIRA data, each spike-specific TCR was assigned both to the spike region to which the TCR was reactive and to a CD4 or CD8 class. Log10-transformed breadth and depth values were compared by one-way ANOVA with Sidak's multiple comparisons tests. Sourced from immuneACCESS, this table was stored by TCRdb with only in-frame sequences that have V and J called. A share of the clones is absent; for the studies checked, an unresolved V gene accounts for under half, and the remainder has no known explanation. V, J and clone size derive from that table, while D and trimming were established from the DNA sequence. The sample table holds approximately 94,000 clones, of which about 86% were seen once. The top ten clonotypes cover 15% to 20% of the sample.

CDR1 and CDR2 are read off the germline V gene as SGHRS and YFSETQ. From the cysteine up to the phenylalanine, the CDR3 has a length of 16 residues. The DNA shown is the 48-base CDR3, in frame from base 1. For this chain, trimming is 6 bases at the V end and 1 base at the J end, and the number of junction bases without a gene match is 10. On this clone itself: What antigen it recognizes has not been identified. The record has no base qualities; no much larger clone is one base away.

What the authors observed across the whole study: Spike-specific TCR breadth and depth rose significantly after two AZD1222 doses compared with day 0 and with MenACWY recipients. Conclusions about previously exposed vaccinees are limited because only a handful of AZD1222 recipients were SARS-CoV-2 seropositive at baseline. Reportedly, close to half of the unique spike-specific TCRs recognized epitopes lying outside the regions that are mutated in the B.1.351 and B.1.1.7 variants. Because no day 14 peak-response samples were available, the repertoires could be characterized only after the peak T cell response. In the small 56-69-year group, the increase in depth fell short of significance, most likely because of low power. Participants were mostly white British and included more females than males, and it was suggested by the authors that clonal diversity may have been underestimated. CD4 TCRs associated with the vaccine covered the entire spike protein, and the dominant responses were in regions 160-218 and 743-854.

The intended sense of this specimen's time point label: baseline before first vaccination. Samples from vaccinated people were obtained from the UK trials COV001 and COV002, which included a single-blind randomized controlled phase 2/3 trial of AZD1222 (ChAdOx1 nCoV-19) in healthy adults. Trial participant PBMC samples were collected at day 0 and day 28 after the second dose for TCRbeta chain sequencing. This receptor was taken from an adult in good health. This sequence uses TRBV5-1 and TRBJ2-7, with 10 bases matching TRBD1. This specimen consisted of peripheral blood, obtained on day 0 of AZD1222 vaccination. The sequence in DNA is TGCGCCAGCACCTTTATGCCGGGACAGGGGTCCTACGAGCAGTACTTC. The translation is CASTFMPGQGSYEQYF.